The 6 T cell receptor beta chains in this list originate from one sample, sequenced in a study of T-cell reconstitution after alpha-beta-depleted transplantation in children. Notes on the study in general: A year post-transplant, T-cell counts and diversity derived mostly from newly produced T cells.

Unique molecular identifiers were incorporated during preparation of the TCRbeta library. TCRdb called the PCR reads again in MiXCR, with one record for every CDR3 protein. This table has about 300,000 distinct CDR3 sequences, just over 7.5% appearing once. Their cognate antigens are unknown. This material consisted of peripheral blood, taken 360 days after TCRalphabeta/CD19-depleted stem cell transplant. All receptors derive from a female patient aged 2 to 10 who had a stem cell transplant for Fanconi anemia, so the T cells may come from the graft donor.

This clonotype was seen more than once but under ten times. The chain combines TRBV5-6 with TRBJ2-7, with TRBD1 matching over 7 bases. Germline trimming cut 2 bases from V and 6 bases from J; bases unmatched to any gene: 8. The CDR3 is 14 amino acids. Germline V gives CDR1 SGHDT, CDR2 YYEEEE. The CDR3 reads CASSFTGTVGEQYF. The CDR3 region has the DNA TGTGCCAGCAGCTTTACCGGGACAGTGGGCGAGCAGTACTTC.

The table lists this clonotype with many counts. The chain carries TRBV27 and TRBJ2-1; 7 bases align to TRBD2. Germline V gene data show CDR1 as MNHEY and CDR2 as SMNVEV (reference sequence). This CDR3 has 17 residues. Trimming at V came to 5 bases and at J to 0 bases, leaving 10 bases not matched to a gene. The DNA for the CDR3 is TGTGCCAGCAGTGCCCTCGCGGGGGTTAGCTCCTACAATGAGCAGTTCTTC. It is translated as CASSALAGVSSYNEQFF.

This clonotype was observed a handful of times. The chain employs TRBV18 and TRBJ1-2, with TRBD1 as a possible D gene (6 bases). The length of the CDR3 is 13 residues. Trimming cost V 6 bases and J 4 bases, with 12 bases left between them. CDR1 and CDR2 (germline): KGHSH, LQKENI. CDR3 coding DNA: TGTGCCAGCTCCCACGACAGGATCTATGGCTACACCTTC. This translates into CASSHDRIYGYTF.

This chain links TRBV27 with TRBJ1-3; a possible D gene is TRBD1 (6 bases). Trimming stripped 1 base from V and 2 bases from J, with 15 bases between. Germline V gene sequence: CDR1 MNHEY, CDR2 SMNVEV (reference sequence). This CDR3 contains 17 residues. As DNA, the CDR3 is TGTGCCAGCAGTTTATATGGCGGAGACAGGACTGGAAACACCATATATTTT. Encoded protein: CASSLYGGDRTGNTIYF.

The sample holds many counts of this clonotype. V is TRBV10-3 and J is TRBJ2-3; 11 bases are a match to TRBD2. V dropped 4 bases and J dropped 4; count of bases not matched to a gene: 7. The CDR3 extends over 16 amino acids. Germline lookup yields CDR1 ENHRY and CDR2 SYGVKD. The CDR3 nucleotides read TGTGCCATCAGTGTGGCTAGCGGGGGGTCTGCAGATACGCAGTATTTT. As protein: CAISVASGGSADTQYF.

This clonotype was seen many times. The chain links TRBV6-2 or TRBV6-3 to TRBJ2-1; TRBD2 matches at 8 bases. The CDR3 is made up of 14 amino acids. Per germline, CDR1 MNHEY and CDR2 SVGEGT. V lost 7 bases and J lost 4; bases outside the gene matches: 6. Written as DNA, the CDR3 is TGTGCCAGCACCTTCGGGAGGGCTTACAATGAGCAGTTCTTC. Protein product: CASTFGRAYNEQFF.